The T cell receptor beta chain described here comes from a study of Ad26.COV2.S vaccination and SARS-CoV-2 variants. At the level of the study: Ad26.COV2.S arm of COV1001 included the donor.

Remarks on this clone: Mismatch with germline at one junction end may stem from a read error. Distinct nucleotide sequences in the sample also encode this CDR3.

The treatment was: around 19 received Ad26.COV2.S at low or high dose, single or two shots; 5 received placebo; per-sample allocation not given. Repertoires come from day 63 after the first vaccine or placebo injection. Assay: immunoSEQ multiplex PCR; the TCRdb copy retains only in-frame clones and omits some. The repertoire consists of 380,000 or so clones, with about 88% occurring once and the leading ten covering 6.4%. The CDR3 has 13 amino acids. Germline loops: CDR1 SNHLY, CDR2 FYNNEI. The sample consisted of peripheral blood, taken in a trial of Ad26.COV2.S vaccine versus placebo. This chain connects TRBV2 to TRBJ2-7; 7 bases are shared with TRBD2. The TCR sequence derives from a person aged 18 to 65 who received the Ad26.COV2.S COVID-19 vaccine or a placebo. CDR3 nucleotide sequence: TGTGCCAGCAATGAAGGGACTACCTACGAGCAGTACTTC. Translation gives CASNEGTTYEQYF.